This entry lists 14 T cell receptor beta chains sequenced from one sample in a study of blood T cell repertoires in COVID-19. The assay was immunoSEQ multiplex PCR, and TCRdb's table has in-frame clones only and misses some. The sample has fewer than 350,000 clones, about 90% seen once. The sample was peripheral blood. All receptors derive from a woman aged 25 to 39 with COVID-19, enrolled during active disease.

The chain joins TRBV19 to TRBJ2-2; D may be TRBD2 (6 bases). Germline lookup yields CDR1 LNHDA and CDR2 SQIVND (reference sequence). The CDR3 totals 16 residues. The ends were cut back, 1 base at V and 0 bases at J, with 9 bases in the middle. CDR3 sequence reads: CASSIAEGPNTGELFF. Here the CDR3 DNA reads TGTGCCAGTAGTATAGCGGAGGGCCCGAACACCGGGGAGCTGTTTTTT.

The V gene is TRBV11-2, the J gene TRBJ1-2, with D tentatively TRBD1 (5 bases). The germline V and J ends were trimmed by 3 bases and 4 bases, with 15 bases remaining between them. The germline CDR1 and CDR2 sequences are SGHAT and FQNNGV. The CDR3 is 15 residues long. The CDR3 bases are TGTGCCAGCAGCTTGGATAGGGGAAGTTCCTATGGCTACACCTTC. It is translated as CASSLDRGSSYGYTF.

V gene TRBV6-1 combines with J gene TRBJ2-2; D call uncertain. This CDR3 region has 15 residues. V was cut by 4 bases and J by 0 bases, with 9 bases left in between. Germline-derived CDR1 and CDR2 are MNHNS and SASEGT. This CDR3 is CASSGGPSNTGELFF. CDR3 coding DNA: TGTGCCAGCAGTGGTGGGCCATCGAACACCGGGGAGCTGTTTTTT.

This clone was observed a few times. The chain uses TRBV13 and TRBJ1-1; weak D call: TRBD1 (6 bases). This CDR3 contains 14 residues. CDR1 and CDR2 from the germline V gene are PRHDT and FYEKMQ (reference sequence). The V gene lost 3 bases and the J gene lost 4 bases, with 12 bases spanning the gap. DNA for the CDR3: TGTGCCAGCAGCTTCGGGGGGCTGGGCACTGAAGCTTTCTTT. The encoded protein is CASSFGGLGTEAFF.

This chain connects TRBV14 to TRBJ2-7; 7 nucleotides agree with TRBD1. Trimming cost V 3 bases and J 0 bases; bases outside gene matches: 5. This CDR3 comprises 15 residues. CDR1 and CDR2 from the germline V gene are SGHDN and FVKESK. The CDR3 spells CASSHNRGSSYEQYF. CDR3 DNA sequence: TGTGCCAGCAGCCATAACAGGGGTAGCTCCTACGAGCAGTACTTC.

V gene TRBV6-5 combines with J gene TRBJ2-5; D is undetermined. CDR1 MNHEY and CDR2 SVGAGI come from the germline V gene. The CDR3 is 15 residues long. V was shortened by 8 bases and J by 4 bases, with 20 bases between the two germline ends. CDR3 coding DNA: TGTGCCAGCCATCCCAACTTCGGTTCGTTAGAGACCCAGTACTTC. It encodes CASHPNFGSLETQYF.

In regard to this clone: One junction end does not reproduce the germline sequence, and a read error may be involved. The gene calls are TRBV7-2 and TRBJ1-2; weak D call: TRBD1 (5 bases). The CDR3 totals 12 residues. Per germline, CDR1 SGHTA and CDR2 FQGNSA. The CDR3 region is CASSSSRQIHHF. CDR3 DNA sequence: TGTGCCAGCAGCTCCTCCCGACAGATACATCACTTC.

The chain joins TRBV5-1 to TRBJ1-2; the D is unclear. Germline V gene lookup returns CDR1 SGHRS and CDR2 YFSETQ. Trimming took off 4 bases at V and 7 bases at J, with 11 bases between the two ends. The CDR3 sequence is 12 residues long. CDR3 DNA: TGCGCCAGCAGCGTCCCGTCGAGTGGCTACACCTTC. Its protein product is CASSVPSSGYTF.

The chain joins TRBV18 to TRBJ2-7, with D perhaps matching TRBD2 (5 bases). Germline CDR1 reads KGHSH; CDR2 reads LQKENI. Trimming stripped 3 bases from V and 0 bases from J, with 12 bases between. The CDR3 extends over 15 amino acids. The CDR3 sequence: CASSPSGLSSYEQYF. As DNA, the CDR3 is TGTGCCAGCTCACCGTCGGGATTGAGCTCCTACGAGCAGTACTTC. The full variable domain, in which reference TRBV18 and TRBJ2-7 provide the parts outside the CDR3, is NAGVMQNPRHLVRRRGQEARLRCSPMKGHSHVYWYRQLPEEGLKFMVYLQKENIIDESGMPKERFSAEFPKEGPSILRIQQVVRGDSAAYFCASSPSGLSSYEQYFGPGTRLTVT.

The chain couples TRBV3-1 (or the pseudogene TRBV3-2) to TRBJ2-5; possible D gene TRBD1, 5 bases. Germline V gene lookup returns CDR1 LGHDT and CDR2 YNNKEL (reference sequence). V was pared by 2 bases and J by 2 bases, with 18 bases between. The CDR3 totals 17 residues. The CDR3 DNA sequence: TGTGCCAGCAGCCAAAGTACAGGCCCCGCCGGTCAAGAGACCCAGTACTTC. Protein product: CASSQSTGPAGQETQYF.

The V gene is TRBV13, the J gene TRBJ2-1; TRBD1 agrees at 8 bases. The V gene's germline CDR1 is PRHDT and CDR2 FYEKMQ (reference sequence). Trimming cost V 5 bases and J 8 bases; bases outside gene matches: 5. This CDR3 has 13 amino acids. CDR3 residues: CASSPDRGDEQFF. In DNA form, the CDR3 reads TGTGCCAGCAGCCCCGACAGGGGCGATGAGCAGTTCTTC.

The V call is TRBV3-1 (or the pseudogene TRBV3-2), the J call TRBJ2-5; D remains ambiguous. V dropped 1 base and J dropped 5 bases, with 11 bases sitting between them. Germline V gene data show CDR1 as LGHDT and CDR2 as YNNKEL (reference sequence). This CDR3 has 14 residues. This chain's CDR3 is CASSQVTARETQYF. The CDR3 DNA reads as TGTGCCAGCAGCCAAGTAACTGCTCGCGAGACCCAGTACTTC.

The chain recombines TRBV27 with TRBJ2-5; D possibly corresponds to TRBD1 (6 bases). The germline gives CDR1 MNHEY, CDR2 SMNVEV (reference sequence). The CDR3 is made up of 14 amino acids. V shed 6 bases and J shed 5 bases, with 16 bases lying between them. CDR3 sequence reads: CASSSTGYRETQYF. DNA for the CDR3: TGTGCCAGCAGCTCGACAGGTTATCGGGAGACCCAGTACTTC.

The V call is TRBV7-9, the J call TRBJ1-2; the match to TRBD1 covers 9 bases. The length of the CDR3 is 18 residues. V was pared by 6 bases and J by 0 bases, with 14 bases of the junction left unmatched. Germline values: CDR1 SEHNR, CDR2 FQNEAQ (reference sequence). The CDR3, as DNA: TGTGCCAGCAGGTCCCGGCGGGACAGGGAAATGCCTAACTATGGCTACACCTTC. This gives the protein CASRSRRDREMPNYGYTF.